This TCR beta chain was documented in a study of blood T cell repertoires in COVID-19. Study background: Sample material is recorded as cDNA or gDNA derived from T cells, B-cell-depleted T cells, or PBMCs.

This study enrolled people aged roughly 18 to 89 from around 25 US geographic areas. The method was immunoSEQ multiplex PCR; TCRdb's version includes in-frame clones alone and lacks a portion of them. The sample includes some 180,000 clones, more than 85% of them seen just once. The clonotype originates from a woman in her 40s in a cohort exposed to, infected with or recovered from COVID-19 (not recorded which). Sequencing was carried out using PBMCs or T cells enriched from blood (not recorded which).

CDR3 DNA: TGTGCCAGTAGTACTCACCCGAGGGGGGGGCGCGGTACCGGGGAGCTGTTTTTT. This codes for CASSTHPRGGRGTGELFF. The V call is TRBV19, the J call TRBJ2-2; D might be TRBD2 (7 bases). From germline, CDR1 is LNHDA and CDR2 SQIVND (reference sequence). Trimming cost V 4 bases and J 5 bases, with 23 bases left between them. This CDR3 is 18 amino acids long.